This TCR beta chain was recorded in a study of PD-1 blockade in classical Hodgkin lymphoma. Every patient had relapsed following autologous stem cell transplantation, and cohorts differed in brentuximab vedotin exposure. Study-wide findings and caveats: Before treatment, complete responders showed about the same diversity as newly diagnosed patients. At C4D1, TCR diversity had climbed significantly for CD4+ cells, though not for CD8+ cells. Relative to healthy donors, newly diagnosed patients reportedly had lower baseline TCR diversity, which was reported as lower still in relapsed/refractory patients.

In this sample, this clone turned up a few times. Its specificity is not known. Using immunoSEQ multiplex PCR, the repertoire was profiled, and TCRdb retains in-frame clones only, with some absent. This table holds around 150,000 clones, 78% found once. Germline assignment: CDR1 SGHVS and CDR2 FNYEAQ. The CDR3 has 16 residues. J gave up 7 bases and V 3 bases, and 10 bases lay outside the gene matches. The source is a human donor with classical Hodgkin lymphoma. The input for sequencing was peripheral blood mononuclear cells (PBMCs), taken before the second cycle of nivolumab. The chain uses TRBV7-6 and TRBJ1-3; 9 bases line up with TRBD1. CDR3 nucleotide sequence: TGTGCCAGCAGCTTGCGAGGGACAGGGTCTAAGAACACCATATATTTT. It translates to CASSLRGTGSKNTIYF.